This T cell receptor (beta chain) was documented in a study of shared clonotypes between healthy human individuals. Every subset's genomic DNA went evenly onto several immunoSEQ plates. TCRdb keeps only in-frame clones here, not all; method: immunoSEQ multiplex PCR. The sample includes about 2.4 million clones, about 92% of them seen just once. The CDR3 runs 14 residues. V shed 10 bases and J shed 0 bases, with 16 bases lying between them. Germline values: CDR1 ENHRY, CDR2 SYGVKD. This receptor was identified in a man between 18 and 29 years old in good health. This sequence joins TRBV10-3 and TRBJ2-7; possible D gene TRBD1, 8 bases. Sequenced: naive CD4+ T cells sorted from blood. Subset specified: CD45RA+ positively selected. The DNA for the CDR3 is TGTGCCACCACGGGGGGACAGGCCTCCTACGAGCAGTACTTC. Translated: CATTGGQASYEQYF.